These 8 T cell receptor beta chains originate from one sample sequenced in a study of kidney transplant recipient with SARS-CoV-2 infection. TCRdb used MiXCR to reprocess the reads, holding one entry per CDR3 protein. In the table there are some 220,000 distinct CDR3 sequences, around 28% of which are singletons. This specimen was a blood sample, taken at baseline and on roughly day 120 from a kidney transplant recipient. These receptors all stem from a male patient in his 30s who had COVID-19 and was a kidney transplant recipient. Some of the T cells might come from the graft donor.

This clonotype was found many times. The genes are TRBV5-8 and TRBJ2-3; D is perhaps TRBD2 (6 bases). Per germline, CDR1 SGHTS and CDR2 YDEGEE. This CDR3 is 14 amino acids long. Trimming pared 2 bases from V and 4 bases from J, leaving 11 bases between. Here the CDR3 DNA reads TGTGCCAGCAGCTTCGGGACTTCAGCAGATACGCAGTATTTT. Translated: CASSFGTSADTQYF. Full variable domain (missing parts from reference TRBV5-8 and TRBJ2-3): EAGVTQSPTHLIKTRGQQATLRCSPISGHTSVYWYQQALGLGLQFLLWYDEGEERNRGNFPPRFSGRQFPNYSSELNVNALELEDSALYLCASSFGTSADTQYFGPGTRLTVL.

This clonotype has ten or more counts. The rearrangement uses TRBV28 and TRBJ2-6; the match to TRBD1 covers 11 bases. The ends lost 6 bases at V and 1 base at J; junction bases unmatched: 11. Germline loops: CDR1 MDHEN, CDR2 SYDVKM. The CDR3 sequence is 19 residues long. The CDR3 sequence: CASSQSGTGGLSGANVLTF. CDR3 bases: TGTGCCAGCAGCCAGTCGGGGACAGGGGGACTGTCTGGGGCCAACGTCCTGACTTTC.

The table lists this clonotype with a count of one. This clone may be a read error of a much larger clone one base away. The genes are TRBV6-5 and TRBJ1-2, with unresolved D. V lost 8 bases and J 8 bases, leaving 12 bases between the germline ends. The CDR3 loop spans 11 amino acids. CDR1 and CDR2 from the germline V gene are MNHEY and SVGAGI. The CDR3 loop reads CASRTRGGYTF. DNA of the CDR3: TGTGCCAGCCGCACACGAGGAGGCTACACCTTC.

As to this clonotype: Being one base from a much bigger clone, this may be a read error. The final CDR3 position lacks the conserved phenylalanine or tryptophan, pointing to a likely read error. The CDR3: CASSLWLAEEQFI. The DNA for the CDR3 is TGTGCCAGCAGTTTATGGCTAGCGGAGGAGCAGTTCATC. The rearrangement joins TRBV28 to TRBJ2-1, with 7 bases that match TRBD2. Losses at the gene ends were 0 bases for V and 10 bases for J; bases not matched to a gene: 3. The CDR3 totals 13 residues. Germline V gene lookup returns CDR1 MDHEN and CDR2 SYDVKM.

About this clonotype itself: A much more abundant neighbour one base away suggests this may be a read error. The CDR3 is CASGVSGFDYEQYF. DNA of the CDR3: TGTGCCAGCGGTGTGAGCGGTTTCGACTACGAGCAGTACTTC. This chain links TRBV28 with TRBJ2-4; D is possibly TRBD2 (5 bases). The J call could be wrong; TRBJ2-7 is a better fit for the DNA end. The CDR3 sequence is 14 residues long. CDR1 MDHEN and CDR2 SYDVKM come from the germline V gene.

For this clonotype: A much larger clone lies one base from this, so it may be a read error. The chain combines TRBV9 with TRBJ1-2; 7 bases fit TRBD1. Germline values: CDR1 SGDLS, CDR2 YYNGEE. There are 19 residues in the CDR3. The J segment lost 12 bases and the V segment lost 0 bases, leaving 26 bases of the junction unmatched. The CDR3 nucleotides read TGTGCCAGCAGCGTAGTTTGGGAGGTGGGCGGACAGGCCGCGAGAAGCCACACCTTC. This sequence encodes CASSVVWEVGGQAARSHTF.

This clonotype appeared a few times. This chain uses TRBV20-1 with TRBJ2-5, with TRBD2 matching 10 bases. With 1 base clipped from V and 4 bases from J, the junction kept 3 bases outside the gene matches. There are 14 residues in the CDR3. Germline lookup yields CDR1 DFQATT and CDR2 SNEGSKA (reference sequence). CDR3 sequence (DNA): TGCAGTGCTAGAGTTGGGACTAGCGCAGAGACCCAGTACTTC. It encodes CSARVGTSAETQYF.

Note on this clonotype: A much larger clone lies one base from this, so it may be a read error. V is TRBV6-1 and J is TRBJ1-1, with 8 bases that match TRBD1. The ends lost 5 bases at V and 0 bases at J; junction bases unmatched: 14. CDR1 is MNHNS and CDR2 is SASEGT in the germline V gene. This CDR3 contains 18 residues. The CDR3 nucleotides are TGTGCCAGCAGTCTTGGGACAGGAGATTCTTCCTTGAACACTGAAGCTTTCTTT. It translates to CASSLGTGDSSLNTEAFF.